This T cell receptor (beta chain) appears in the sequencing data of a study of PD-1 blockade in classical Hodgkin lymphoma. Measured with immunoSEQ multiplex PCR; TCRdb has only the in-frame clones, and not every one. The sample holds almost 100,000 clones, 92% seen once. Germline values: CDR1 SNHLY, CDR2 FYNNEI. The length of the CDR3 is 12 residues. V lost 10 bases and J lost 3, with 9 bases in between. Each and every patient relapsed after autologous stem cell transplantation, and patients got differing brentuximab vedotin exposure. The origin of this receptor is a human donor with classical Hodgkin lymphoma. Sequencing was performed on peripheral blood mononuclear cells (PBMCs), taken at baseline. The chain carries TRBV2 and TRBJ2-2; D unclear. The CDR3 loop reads CATVSYTGELFF. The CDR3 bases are TGTGCCACCGTATCCTACACCGGGGAGCTGTTTTTT.